These 9 T cell receptor beta chains came from one sample sequenced in a study of T cell changes during pregnancy in multiple sclerosis (dated by TCRdb to between 2019 and 2020). Preparation of the library involved the immunoSEQ multiplex PCR assay. In its TCRdb copy, this immuneACCESS table keeps in-frame sequences only and misses some clones. Where compared with another copy, unresolved V genes explain less than half of these, and the others have no known cause. This sample lists 20,000 to 25,000 clones; approximately 90% were detected once. Of the sample, around 0.63% falls within the top ten clones. Specimen: CD4+ T cells from peripheral blood mononuclear cells, collected after pregnancy. These receptors were taken from a female donor in good health, enrolled as a control in a pregnancy study.

The chain links TRBV7-9 to TRBJ2-5; the match to TRBD2 covers 10 bases. Germline loops: CDR1 SEHNR, CDR2 FQNEAQ (reference sequence). The V gene end was trimmed by 5 bases and the J gene end by 3 bases; junction bases not matched to a gene: 9. This CDR3 is built from 16 residues. The CDR3 here is CASSPSGGYLKETQYF. The DNA for the CDR3 is TGTGCCAGCAGCCCTAGCGGGGGATATCTAAAAGAGACCCAGTACTTC.

V usage is TRBV2 and J usage is TRBJ1-6; a weak D match, TRBD1 (6 bases). The V gene's germline CDR1 is SNHLY and CDR2 FYNNEI. Trimming shortened V by 3 bases and J by 6 bases, and 6 bases separated the two germline ends. The CDR3 sequence is 13 residues long. The CDR3 region has the DNA TGTGCCAGCAGTGACAGGGGTAATTCACCCCTCCACTTT. Residues: CASSDRGNSPLHF.

The genes are TRBV5-1 and TRBJ2-5; 7 bases align to TRBD2. The germline CDR1 and CDR2 sequences are SGHRS and YFSETQ. V shed 1 base, J shed 2 bases, and the junction held 8 bases outside the gene matches. This CDR3 region has 16 residues. This CDR3 is CASSLRASGEQETQYF. The DNA for the CDR3 is TGCGCCAGCAGCTTGCGGGCTAGCGGTGAGCAAGAGACCCAGTACTTC. Full variable domain (outside the CDR3, taken from reference TRBV5-1 and TRBJ2-5): KAGVTQTPRYLIKTRGQQVTLSCSPISGHRSVSWYQQTPGQGLQFLFEYFSETQRNKGNFPGRFSGRQFSNSRSEMNVSTLELGDSALYLCASSLRASGEQETQYFGPGTRLLVL.

This rearrangement joins TRBV18 to TRBJ1-1, with 7 bases aligning to TRBD1. CDR1 KGHSH and CDR2 LQKENI come from the germline V gene. This CDR3 region has 15 residues. With 3 bases clipped from V and 1 base from J, the junction kept 5 bases outside the gene matches. The CDR3 DNA is TGTGCCAGCTCACCCCAGGGACAGAGGAACACTGAAGCTTTCTTT. It specifies CASSPQGQRNTEAFF. The full variable domain, rest sourced from reference TRBV18 and TRBJ1-1, is NAGVMQNPRHLVRRRGQEARLRCSPMKGHSHVYWYRQLPEEGLKFMVYLQKENIIDESGMPKERFSAEFPKEGPSILRIQQVVRGDSAAYFCASSPQGQRNTEAFFGQGTRLTVV.

V is TRBV2 and J is TRBJ2-3, with a weak D call TRBD2 (5 bases). V dropped 5 bases and J dropped 5 bases, with 11 bases sitting between them. There are 13 residues in the CDR3. Germline CDR1 is SNHLY and CDR2 is FYNNEI. DNA of the CDR3: TGTGCCAGCAGTCGGCAACGGGAAGATACGCAGTATTTT. This codes for CASSRQREDTQYF.

The rearrangement joins TRBV27 to TRBJ1-1; D not certain. Germline-derived CDR1 and CDR2 are MNHEY and SMNVEV (reference sequence). The CDR3 totals 15 residues. Trimming pared 5 bases from V and 0 bases from J, leaving 13 bases between. In nucleotides, the CDR3 is TGTGCCAGCAGTCCCATCTTCTCGGTGAACACTGAAGCTTTCTTT. This sequence encodes CASSPIFSVNTEAFF.

The chain employs TRBV7-9 and TRBJ1-5, with D perhaps TRBD1 (5 bases). Germline CDR1 and CDR2: SEHNR and FQNEAQ (reference sequence). The length of the CDR3 is 14 residues. With 5 bases removed from V and 6 bases from J, the gap between germline ends came to 14 bases. The CDR3 spells CASSGGTRGQPQHF. In DNA, the CDR3 is TGTGCCAGCAGCGGAGGGACTCGGGGTCAGCCCCAGCATTTT.

The chain employs TRBV5-4 and TRBJ2-3; 10 bases are shared with TRBD2. The CDR3 is 17 amino acids. V lost 2 bases and J lost 4; bases outside the gene matches: 10. Germline values: CDR1 SGHNT, CDR2 YYREEE (reference sequence). The CDR3 region is CASSFRLAGGRPDTQYF. The CDR3 coding sequence is TGTGCCAGCAGCTTTAGATTAGCGGGGGGCCGCCCAGATACGCAGTATTTT.

The gene calls are TRBV7-9 and TRBJ2-7, with 10 nucleotides matching TRBD1. From germline, CDR1 is SEHNR and CDR2 FQNEAQ (reference sequence). The CDR3 loop spans 16 amino acids. V lost 5 bases and J lost 1; bases outside the gene matches: 8. CDR3 residues: CASSIPGDRGSYEQYF. CDR3 coding DNA: TGTGCCAGCAGCATCCCCGGGGACAGGGGTTCCTACGAGCAGTACTTC.